The 25 T cell receptor beta chains given below trace back to one sample, sequenced in a study of blood T cell repertoires in COVID-19. Sequenced by immunoSEQ multiplex PCR; TCRdb stores in-frame clones only, minus some. The sample has 280,000 or so clones; about 80% are singletons. The sequenced sample was peripheral blood. These receptors came from a woman in her fifties or sixties who had recovered from COVID-19.

The V and J genes are TRBV6-5 and TRBJ1-1, with TRBD1 as a possible D gene (6 bases). Trimming took 5 bases from V and 1 from J, leaving 14 bases between them. This CDR3 is 15 amino acids long. CDR1 and CDR2 (germline): MNHEY, SVGAGI. The CDR3: CASSQYRVENTEAFF. The CDR3 DNA sequence: TGTGCCAGCAGTCAGTACAGGGTGGAGAACACTGAAGCTTTCTTT.

This chain joins TRBV11-3 and TRBJ2-1, with 7 bases identical to TRBD2. The CDR3 is 15 amino acids. CDR1 SGHNT and CDR2 YENEEA come from the germline V gene. Trimming cost V 5 bases and J 1 base; bases outside gene matches: 5. In DNA, the CDR3 is TGTGCCAGCAGCCCCCAAGCGGGGTCCTACAATGAGCAGTTCTTC. It is translated as CASSPQAGSYNEQFF.

In its sample, this clone was seen a few times. The genes are TRBV5-8 and TRBJ1-5; maybe TRBD1 (5 bases). This CDR3 spans 15 amino acids. With 9 bases removed from V and 0 bases from J, the gap between germline ends came to 16 bases. Germline V gene data show CDR1 as SGHTS and CDR2 as YDEGEE. CDR3 sequence (DNA): TGTGCCACTCAACGGGGGACTTATAGCAATCAGCCCCAGCATTTT. It is translated as CATQRGTYSNQPQHF.

This chain connects TRBV7-2 to TRBJ1-2; TRBD1 matches 7 bases. CDR1 is SGHTA and CDR2 is FQGNSA in the germline V gene. CDR3 length equals 15 residues. J lost 2 bases, V lost 5 bases, and 8 bases had no gene match. This CDR3 reads CASSEMGQMNYGYTF. As DNA, the CDR3 is TGTGCCAGCAGCGAAATGGGACAGATGAACTATGGCTACACCTTC.

With regard to this clone: One end of the junction is discordant with germline, which a read error may explain. J is TRBJ2-5 and V is TRBV4-2; 9 nucleotides agree with TRBD2. Germline V gene data show CDR1 as LGHNA and CDR2 as YNFKEQ. There are 17 residues in the CDR3. The DNA of the CDR3 is TGTGCCAGCAGCCAAGCGGGCCGTAGCGGGGGAGGAGAGACCCAGCACTTC. Protein product: CASSQAGRSGGGETQHF.

This rearrangement joins TRBV14 to TRBJ2-1, with a possible D match to TRBD2 (6 bases). The CDR3 consists of 16 residues. V gave up 2 bases and J gave up 5 bases, with 16 bases separating them. The germline gives CDR1 SGHDN, CDR2 FVKESK. The CDR3: CASSQLTWGVNNEQFF. CDR3 nucleotide sequence: TGTGCCAGCAGCCAATTGACTTGGGGGGTCAACAATGAGCAGTTCTTC. Variable domain in full (rest from reference TRBV14 and TRBJ2-1): EAGVTQFPSHSVIEKGQTVTLRCDPISGHDNLYWYRRVMGKEIKFLLHFVKESKQDESGMPNNRFLAERTGGTYSTLKVQPAELEDSGVYFCASSQLTWGVNNEQFFGPGTRLTVL.

This clone was found once. The rearrangement uses TRBV7-2 and TRBJ1-5; 7 bases agree with TRBD1. The germline V gene has CDR1 SGHTA and CDR2 FQGNSA. The J segment lost 6 bases and the V segment lost 7 bases, leaving 21 bases of the junction unmatched. This CDR3 is 18 amino acids long. CDR3 residues: CASTKSQIVTGSAQPQHF. CDR3 DNA: TGTGCCAGCACAAAGAGTCAAATCGTGACAGGGTCGGCTCAGCCCCAGCATTTT.

The gene calls are TRBV7-2 and TRBJ2-7; D is unclear. The CDR3 loop spans 14 amino acids. Germline values: CDR1 SGHTA, CDR2 FQGNSA. The ends were cut back, 3 bases at V and 3 bases at J, with 12 bases in the middle. The chain's CDR3 is CASSFGLINYEQYF. CDR3 nucleotides: TGTGCCAGCAGCTTTGGCCTCATCAACTACGAGCAGTACTTC.

The rearrangement uses TRBV5-6 and TRBJ2-5; TRBD1 matches 8 bases. With 3 bases clipped from V and 5 bases from J, the junction kept 6 bases outside the gene matches. The CDR3 totals 14 residues. Per the germline V gene, CDR1 is SGHDT and CDR2 is YYEEEE. The CDR3 DNA reads as TGTGCCAGCAGCTGGACAGGGAGGTACGAGACCCAGTACTTC. This sequence encodes CASSWTGRYETQYF. Using reference TRBV5-6 and TRBJ2-5 for the parts outside the CDR3, the full variable domain is DAGVTQSPTHLIKTRGQQVTLRCSPKSGHDTVSWYQQALGQGPQFIFQYYEEEERQRGNFPDRFSGHQFPNYSSELNVNALLLGDSALYLCASSWTGRYETQYFGPGTRLLVL.

The chain uses TRBV28 and TRBJ2-7, with TRBD2 matching over 7 bases. The CDR3 has 15 residues. With V trimmed by 4 bases and J by 0 bases, 6 bases remained unmatched. The germline V gene encodes CDR1 MDHEN and CDR2 SYDVKM. This CDR3 reads CASSWGGRSSYEQYF. The CDR3 DNA follows: TGTGCCAGCAGTTGGGGGGGGAGGAGCTCCTACGAGCAGTACTTC.

The rearrangement joins TRBV6-2 or TRBV6-3 to TRBJ2-1; 8 nucleotides match TRBD2. The CDR3 is 16 amino acids. The germline CDR1 and CDR2 sequences are MNHEY and SVGEGT. V dropped 0 bases and J dropped 8; count of bases not matched to a gene: 9. CDR3 residues: CASSYSRGRGEDEQFF. The CDR3 bases are TGTGCCAGCAGTTACTCGAGAGGGCGGGGGGAGGATGAGCAGTTCTTC.

The chain is built from TRBV9 and TRBJ2-5, with unresolved D. CDR3 length: 14 amino acids. V was cut by 1 base and J by 0 bases, with 7 bases left in between. The germline V gene encodes CDR1 SGDLS and CDR2 YYNGEE. The CDR3 loop reads CASSVSTYQETQYF. The CDR3 region has the DNA TGTGCCAGCAGCGTAAGCACCTACCAAGAGACCCAGTACTTC. Full variable domain (remainder filled in from reference TRBV9 and TRBJ2-5): DSGVTQTPKHLITATGQRVTLRCSPRSGDLSVYWYQQSLDQGLQFLIQYYNGEERAKGNILERFSAQQFPDLHSELNLSSLELGDSALYFCASSVSTYQETQYFGPGTRLLVL.

This clone was observed once. The chain uses TRBV6-5 and TRBJ1-2; possible D gene TRBD1, 5 bases. The CDR3 consists of 13 residues. Per germline, CDR1 MNHEY and CDR2 SVGAGI. V lost 7 bases and J 7 bases, leaving 16 bases between the germline ends. Here the CDR3 reads CASIKGYGGGYTF. CDR3 nucleotides: TGTGCCAGCATTAAGGGGTACGGGGGTGGCTACACCTTC.

The V and J genes are TRBV5-4 and TRBJ2-1; TRBD2 aligns across 12 bases. The CDR3 is 17 residues long. Germline loops: CDR1 SGHNT, CDR2 YYREEE (reference sequence). V lost 0 bases, J lost 0 bases, and 1 base stayed unmatched. The DNA for the CDR3 is TGTGCCAGCAGCTTGGTGACTAGCGGGAGCTCCTACAATGAGCAGTTCTTC. Translation gives CASSLVTSGSSYNEQFF. Looking up the rest from reference TRBV5-4 and TRBJ2-1 gives the full variable domain: ETGVTQSPTHLIKTRGQQVTLRCSSQSGHNTVSWYQQALGQGPQFIFQYYREEENGRGNFPPRFSGLQFPNYSSELNVNALELDDSALYLCASSLVTSGSSYNEQFFGPGTRLTVL.

The V call is TRBV28, the J call TRBJ2-6; D is possibly TRBD1 (6 bases). The germline V and J ends were trimmed by 10 bases and 0 bases, with 13 bases remaining between them. Germline CDR1 reads MDHEN; CDR2 reads SYDVKM. CDR3 length equals 15 residues. CDR3 sequence reads: CATGTPSSGANVLTF. The CDR3 coding sequence is TGTGCCACCGGGACACCAAGCTCTGGGGCCAACGTCCTGACTTTC.

V usage is TRBV19 and J usage is TRBJ2-4; 10 nucleotides agree with TRBD1. The CDR3 runs to 14 residues. J was trimmed by 6 bases and V by 5 bases; bases with no gene match: 4. Germline V gene data show CDR1 as LNHDA and CDR2 as SQIVND (reference sequence). The CDR3 DNA reads TGTGCCAGTAGTGTCCGGGACAGGGGAAACATTCAGTACTTC. Protein sequence: CASSVRDRGNIQYF.

This clone has just one count. The J gene is TRBJ2-5, the V gene TRBV7-6, with 9 bases fitting TRBD2. The CDR3 extends over 16 amino acids. Trimming took 0 bases from V and 4 from J; bases not matched to a gene: 6. CDR1 SGHVS and CDR2 FNYEAQ come from the germline V gene. The CDR3 DNA reads as TGTGCCAGCAGCTTAGCGCCAGCGGGGGGCCCAGAGACCCAGTACTTC. Protein sequence: CASSLAPAGGPETQYF.

V is TRBV28 and J is TRBJ1-5, with 9 bases matching TRBD1. Trimming removed 6 bases from V and 0 bases from J; junction bases left unmatched: 15. This CDR3 contains 19 residues. Looked up from germline, CDR1 is MDHEN and CDR2 is SYDVKM. As DNA, the CDR3 is TGTGCCAGCAGGTCCTACCCGGGACAGGGAATTAATAGCAATCAGCCCCAGCATTTT. Residues: CASRSYPGQGINSNQPQHF.

V usage is TRBV2 and J usage is TRBJ1-5; tentatively, D is TRBD1 (6 bases). The CDR3 is made up of 15 amino acids. Germline assignment: CDR1 SNHLY and CDR2 FYNNEI. With 4 bases removed from V and 6 bases from J, the gap between germline ends came to 16 bases. CDR3 in amino acids: CASSGWGRLGQPQHF. CDR3 in DNA: TGTGCCAGCAGTGGATGGGGGCGCCTAGGTCAGCCCCAGCATTTT.

The J gene is TRBJ1-1, the V gene TRBV14; 7 bases are a match to TRBD1. Trimming removed 1 base from V and 11 bases from J; junction bases left unmatched: 7. The CDR3 runs 13 residues. Germline V gene sequence: CDR1 SGHDN, CDR2 FVKESK. The CDR3 DNA sequence: TGTGCCAGCAGCCAAGCTACACAGGGGATCGCTTTCTTT. It is translated as CASSQATQGIAFF.

The chain has TRBV28 and TRBJ1-2, with 11 positions matching TRBD1. CDR1 MDHEN and CDR2 SYDVKM come from the germline V gene. Trimming at V came to 2 bases and at J to 8 bases, leaving 7 bases not matched to a gene. The CDR3 sequence is 15 residues long. The CDR3 loop reads CASSLRTGGLLGYTF. The CDR3 bases are TGTGCCAGCAGTTTACGGACAGGGGGCCTGCTAGGCTACACCTTC.

Comments on this clone: Other DNA sequences in this specimen translate into the identical CDR3. The rearrangement links TRBV11-2 to TRBJ1-6, with 8 bases that match TRBD1. Germline lookup yields CDR1 SGHAT and CDR2 FQNNGV. V lost 5 bases to trimming and J lost 7 bases; unmatched junction nucleotides: 4. The CDR3 totals 14 residues. In nucleotides, the CDR3 is TGTGCCAGCAGCCTACGACAGGGGAATTCACCCCTCCACTTT. As protein: CASSLRQGNSPLHF.

The chain joins TRBV5-3 to TRBJ2-7; D is possibly TRBD2 (5 bases). TRBV5-3 is reported as an ORF; its role is uncertain. V dropped 4 bases and J dropped 2 bases, with 16 bases sitting between them. The CDR3 is 15 residues long. CDR3 nucleotide sequence: TGTGCCAGAAGCCCGCCCAGCGGCAACACCTACGAGCAGTACTTC. This encodes CARSPPSGNTYEQYF.

The chain combines TRBV19 with TRBJ1-6; 9 bases match TRBD1. V was clipped by 0 bases and J by 7 bases; unmatched bases: 10. This CDR3 is 18 amino acids long. Germline V gene data show CDR1 as LNHDA and CDR2 as SQIVND (reference sequence). This CDR3 is CASSIDRRTGARNSPLHF. CDR3 DNA sequence: TGTGCCAGTAGTATAGATCGCAGGACAGGGGCTCGAAATTCACCCCTCCACTTT.

The table lists this clone with a count of one. V gene TRBV6-2 or TRBV6-3 combines with J gene TRBJ2-7, with D maybe TRBD1 (6 bases). CDR3 size: 15 residues. Per germline, CDR1 MNHEY and CDR2 SVGEGT. V lost 0 bases and J 2 bases, leaving 11 bases between the germline ends. The CDR3 region has the DNA TGTGCCAGCAGTTACTCTTGGACAGCGACCTACGAGCAGTACTTC. This codes for CASSYSWTATYEQYF.